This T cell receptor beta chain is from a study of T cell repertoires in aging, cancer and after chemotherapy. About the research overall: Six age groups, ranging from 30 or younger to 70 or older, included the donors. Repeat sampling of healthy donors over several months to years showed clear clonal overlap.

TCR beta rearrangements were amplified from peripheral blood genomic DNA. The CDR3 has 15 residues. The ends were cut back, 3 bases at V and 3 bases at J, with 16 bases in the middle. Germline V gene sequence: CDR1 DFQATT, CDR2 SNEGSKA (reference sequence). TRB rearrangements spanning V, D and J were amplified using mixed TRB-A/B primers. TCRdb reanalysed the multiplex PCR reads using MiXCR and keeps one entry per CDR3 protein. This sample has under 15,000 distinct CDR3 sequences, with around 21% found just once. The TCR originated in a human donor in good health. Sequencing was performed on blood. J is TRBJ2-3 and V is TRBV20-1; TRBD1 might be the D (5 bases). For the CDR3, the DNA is TGCAGTGCTAGTCTAACGCAGGGTGGGACAGATACGCAGTATTTT. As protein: CSASLTQGGTDTQYF.